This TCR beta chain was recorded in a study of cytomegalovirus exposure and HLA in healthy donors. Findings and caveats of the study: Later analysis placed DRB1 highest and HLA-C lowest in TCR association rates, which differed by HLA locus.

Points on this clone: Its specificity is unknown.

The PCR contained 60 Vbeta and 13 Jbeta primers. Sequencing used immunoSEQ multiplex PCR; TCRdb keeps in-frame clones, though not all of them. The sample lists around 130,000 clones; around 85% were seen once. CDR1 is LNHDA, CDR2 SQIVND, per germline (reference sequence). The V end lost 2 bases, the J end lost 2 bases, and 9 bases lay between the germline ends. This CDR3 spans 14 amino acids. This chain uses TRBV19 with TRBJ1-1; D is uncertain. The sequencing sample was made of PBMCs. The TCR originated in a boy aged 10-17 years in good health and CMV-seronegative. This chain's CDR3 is CASSISGVNTEAFF. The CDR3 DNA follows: TGTGCCAGTAGTATAAGCGGAGTAAACACTGAAGCTTTCTTT. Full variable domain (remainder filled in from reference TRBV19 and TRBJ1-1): DGGITQSPKYLFRKEGQNVTLSCEQNLNHDAMYWYRQDPGQGLRLIYYSQIVNDFQKGDIAEGYSVSREKKESFPLTVTSAQKNPTAFYLCASSISGVNTEAFFGQGTRLTVV.